This T cell receptor beta chain is from a study of shared T cell receptors in the human thymus. V gave up 6 bases and J gave up 8 bases; unmatched junction bases: 10. This CDR3 comprises 14 residues. The V gene's germline CDR1 is SGHRS and CDR2 YFSETQ. This clone was found a few times. Assay used: immunoSEQ multiplex PCR; TCRdb lists only in-frame clones, some missing. This sample carries about 660,000 clones, around 89% of them seen once, and the ten largest clones take 0.0095% to 0.011%. The same data also contributed to another study, on human thymus T cells. Per that paper: The donors were infants in Finland with congenital heart defects, otherwise immunologically healthy. Resections were taken during corrective heart surgery, and the thymus tissue came from these. Within thymic and blood repertoires, V and J gene usage appeared to be biased. Related work showed strongly overlapping thymic repertoires across unrelated individuals.

The V call is TRBV5-1, the J call TRBJ1-4; 7 positions agree with TRBD1. The clonotype was recovered from a boy in the first two years of life with a congenital heart defect. The specimen sequenced was thymocytes. CDR3 protein: CASKRRQGGEKLFF. CDR3 DNA: TGCGCCAGCAAGCGGCGACAGGGCGGAGAAAAACTGTTTTTT.